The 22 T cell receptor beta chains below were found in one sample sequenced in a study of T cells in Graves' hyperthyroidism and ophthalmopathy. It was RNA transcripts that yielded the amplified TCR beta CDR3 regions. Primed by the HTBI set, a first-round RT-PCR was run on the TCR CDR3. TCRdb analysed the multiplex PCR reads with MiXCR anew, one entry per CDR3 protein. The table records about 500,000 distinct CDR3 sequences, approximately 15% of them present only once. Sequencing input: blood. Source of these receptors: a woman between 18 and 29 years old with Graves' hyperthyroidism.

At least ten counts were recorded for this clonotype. The CDR3: CASSLFAGPETQYF. CDR3 DNA sequence: TGTGCCAGCAGCTTATTTGCTGGGCCAGAGACCCAGTACTTC. This chain connects TRBV11-3 to TRBJ2-5; D is unclear. V was pared by 2 bases and J by 4 bases, with 11 bases between. Germline CDR1 is SGHNT and CDR2 is YENEEA. CDR3 size: 14 residues.

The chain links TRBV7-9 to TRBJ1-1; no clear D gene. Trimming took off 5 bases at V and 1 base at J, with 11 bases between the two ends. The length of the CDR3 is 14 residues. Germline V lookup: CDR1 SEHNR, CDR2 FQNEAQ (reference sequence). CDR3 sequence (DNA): TGTGCCAGCAGCGAGCTAAACAGGAACACTGAAGCTTTCTTT. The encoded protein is CASSELNRNTEAFF.

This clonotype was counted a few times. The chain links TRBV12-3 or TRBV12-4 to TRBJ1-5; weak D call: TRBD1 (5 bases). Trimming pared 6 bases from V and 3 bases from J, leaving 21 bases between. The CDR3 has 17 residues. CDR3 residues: CASRGGELGRINQPQHF. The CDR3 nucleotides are TGTGCCAGCAGGGGGGGGGAGCTCGGGAGAATCAATCAGCCCCAGCATTTT.

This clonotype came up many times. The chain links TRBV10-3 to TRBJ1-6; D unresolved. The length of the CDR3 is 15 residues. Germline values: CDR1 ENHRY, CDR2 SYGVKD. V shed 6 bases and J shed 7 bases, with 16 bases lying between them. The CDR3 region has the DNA TGTGCCATCAGCGAACCCACGGGGATCAATTCACCCCTCCACTTT. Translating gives CAISEPTGINSPLHF.

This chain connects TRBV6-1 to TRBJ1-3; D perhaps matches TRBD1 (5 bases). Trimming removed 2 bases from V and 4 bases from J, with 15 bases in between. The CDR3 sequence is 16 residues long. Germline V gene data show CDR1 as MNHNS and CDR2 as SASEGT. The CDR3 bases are TGTGCCAGCAGTGAAACAGGAGTCCCTCGGGGAAACACCATATATTTT. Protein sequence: CASSETGVPRGNTIYF.

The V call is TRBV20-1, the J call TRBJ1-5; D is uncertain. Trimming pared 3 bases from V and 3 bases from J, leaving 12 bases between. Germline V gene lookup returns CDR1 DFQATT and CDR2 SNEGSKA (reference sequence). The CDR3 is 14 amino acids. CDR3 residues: CSASSLFDNQPQHF. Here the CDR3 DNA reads TGCAGTGCTAGTTCCCTCTTCGACAATCAGCCCCAGCATTTT.

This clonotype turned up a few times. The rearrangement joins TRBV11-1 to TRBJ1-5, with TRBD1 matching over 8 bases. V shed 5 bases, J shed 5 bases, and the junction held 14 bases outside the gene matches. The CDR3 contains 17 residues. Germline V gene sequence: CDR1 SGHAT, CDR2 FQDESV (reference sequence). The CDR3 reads CASSPGGGRGPDQPQHF. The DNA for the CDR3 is TGTGCCAGCAGCCCAGGGGGGGGCAGGGGGCCTGATCAGCCCCAGCATTTT.

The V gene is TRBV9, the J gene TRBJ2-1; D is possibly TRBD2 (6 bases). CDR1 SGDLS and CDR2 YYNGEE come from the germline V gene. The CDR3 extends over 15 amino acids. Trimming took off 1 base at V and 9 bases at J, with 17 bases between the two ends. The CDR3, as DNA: TGTGCCAGCAGCGTAACCACGACTAGGTTTACTGAGCAGTTCTTC. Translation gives CASSVTTTRFTEQFF.

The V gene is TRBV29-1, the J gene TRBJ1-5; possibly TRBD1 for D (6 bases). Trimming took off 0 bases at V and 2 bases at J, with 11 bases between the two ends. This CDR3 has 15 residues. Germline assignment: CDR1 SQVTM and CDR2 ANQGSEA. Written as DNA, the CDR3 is TGCAGCGTTGAAGATGGGGGGGCTGGCAATCAGCCCCAGCATTTT. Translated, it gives CSVEDGGAGNQPQHF.

The CDR3 here is CASSKGTGSIISNEQFF. As DNA, the CDR3 is TGTGCCAGCAGTAAAGGGACAGGGTCTATTATAAGCAATGAGCAGTTCTTC. The V call is TRBV7-2, the J call TRBJ2-1; 9 bases are a match to TRBD1. Germline trimming cut 6 bases from V and 6 bases from J; bases unmatched to any gene: 15. This CDR3 has 17 amino acids. Germline lookup yields CDR1 SGHTA and CDR2 FQGNSA.

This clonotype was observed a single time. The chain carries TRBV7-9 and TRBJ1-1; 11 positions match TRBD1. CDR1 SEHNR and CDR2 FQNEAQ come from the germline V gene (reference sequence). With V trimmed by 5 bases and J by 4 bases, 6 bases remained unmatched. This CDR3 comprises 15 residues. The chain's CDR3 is CASSPVGTGGTEAFF. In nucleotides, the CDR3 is TGTGCCAGCAGCCCAGTCGGGACAGGGGGCACTGAAGCTTTCTTT.

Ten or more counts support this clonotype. The CDR3 loop is CASSLEPVRGRQYEQYV. Here the CDR3 DNA reads TGTGCCAGCAGCTTGGAACCTGTAAGGGGACGGCAGTACGAGCAGTACGTC. The chain combines TRBV5-5 with TRBJ2-7; the D gene could be TRBD1 or TRBD2 (5 bases each). CDR1 and CDR2 (germline): SGHKS, YYEKEE (reference sequence). The V end lost 0 bases, the J end lost 4 bases, and 20 bases lay between the germline ends. The CDR3 is made up of 17 amino acids.

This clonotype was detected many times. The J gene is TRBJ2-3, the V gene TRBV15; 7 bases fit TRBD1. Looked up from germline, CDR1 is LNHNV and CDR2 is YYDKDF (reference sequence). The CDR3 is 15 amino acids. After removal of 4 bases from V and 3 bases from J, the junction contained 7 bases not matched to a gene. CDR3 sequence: CATSIADRATDTQYF. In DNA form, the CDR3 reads TGTGCCACCAGCATAGCAGACAGGGCGACAGATACGCAGTATTTT. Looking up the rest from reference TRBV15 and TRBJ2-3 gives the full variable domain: DAMVIQNPRYQVTQFGKPVTLSCSQTLNHNVMYWYQQKSSQAPKLLFHYYDKDFNNEADTPDNFQSRRPNTSFCFLDIRSPGLGDTAMYLCATSIADRATDTQYFGPGTRLTVL.

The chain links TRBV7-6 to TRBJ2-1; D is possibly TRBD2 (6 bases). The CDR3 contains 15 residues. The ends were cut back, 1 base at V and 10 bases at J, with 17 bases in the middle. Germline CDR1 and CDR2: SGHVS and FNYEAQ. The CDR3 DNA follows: TGTGCCAGCAGCTTAGTTGCTAGCGCCCCGAGGGAGCAGTTCTTC. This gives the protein CASSLVASAPREQFF.

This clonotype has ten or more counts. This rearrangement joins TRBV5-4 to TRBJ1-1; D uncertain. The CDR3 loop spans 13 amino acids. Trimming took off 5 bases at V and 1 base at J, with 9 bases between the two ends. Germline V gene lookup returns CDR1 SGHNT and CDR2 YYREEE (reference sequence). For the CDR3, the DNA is TGTGCCAGCAGTCAAGACACGAACACTGAAGCTTTCTTT. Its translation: CASSQDTNTEAFF.

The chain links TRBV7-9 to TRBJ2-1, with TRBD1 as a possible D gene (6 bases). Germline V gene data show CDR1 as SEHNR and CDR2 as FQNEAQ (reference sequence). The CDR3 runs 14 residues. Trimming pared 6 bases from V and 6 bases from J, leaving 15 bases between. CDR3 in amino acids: CASRPDRLLNEQFF. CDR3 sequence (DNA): TGTGCCAGCAGACCTGACAGGTTACTCAATGAGCAGTTCTTC.

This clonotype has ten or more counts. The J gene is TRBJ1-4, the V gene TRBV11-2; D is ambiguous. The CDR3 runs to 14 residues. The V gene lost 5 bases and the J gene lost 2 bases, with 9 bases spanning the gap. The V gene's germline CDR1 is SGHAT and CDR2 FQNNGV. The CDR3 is CASSRGVTNEKLFF. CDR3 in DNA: TGTGCCAGCAGCCGGGGTGTGACTAATGAAAAACTGTTTTTT.

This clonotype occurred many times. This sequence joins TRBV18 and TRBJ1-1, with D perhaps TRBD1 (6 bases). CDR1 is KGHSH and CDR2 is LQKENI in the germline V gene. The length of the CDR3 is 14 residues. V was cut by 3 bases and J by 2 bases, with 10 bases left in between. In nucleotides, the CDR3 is TGTGCCAGCTCACCGGACAGCTATAACACTGAAGCTTTCTTT. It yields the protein CASSPDSYNTEAFF. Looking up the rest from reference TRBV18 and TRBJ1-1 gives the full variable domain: NAGVMQNPRHLVRRRGQEARLRCSPMKGHSHVYWYRQLPEEGLKFMVYLQKENIIDESGMPKERFSAEFPKEGPSILRIQQVVRGDSAAYFCASSPDSYNTEAFFGQGTRLTVV.

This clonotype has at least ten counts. For the CDR3, the DNA is TGTGCTAGTGGTTTGGTAGCCGGGACAGGTGAACAGTTCTTC. Its protein is CASGLVAGTGEQFF. V is TRBV12-5 and J is TRBJ2-1, with 8 positions matching TRBD1. J lost 13 bases, V lost 0 bases, and 8 bases had no gene match. Germline V gene data show CDR1 as LGHNT and CDR2 as FRNRAP. CDR3 length: 14 amino acids.

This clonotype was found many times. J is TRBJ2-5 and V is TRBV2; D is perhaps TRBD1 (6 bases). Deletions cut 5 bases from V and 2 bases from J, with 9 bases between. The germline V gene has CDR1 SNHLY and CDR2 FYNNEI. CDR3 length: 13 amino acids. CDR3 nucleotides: TGTGCCAGCAGTTTTGACAGGCAAGAGACCCAGTACTTC. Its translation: CASSFDRQETQYF.

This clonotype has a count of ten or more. CDR3 amino acids: CASSWAGASDTQYF. The CDR3 DNA reads as TGTGCCAGCAGCTGGGCGGGAGCCTCAGATACGCAGTATTTT. The chain has TRBV7-8 and TRBJ2-3, with 7 bases identical to TRBD2. The germline CDR1 and CDR2 sequences are SGHVS and FQNEAQ. This CDR3 has 14 amino acids. V lost 4 bases and J lost 4; bases outside the gene matches: 5.

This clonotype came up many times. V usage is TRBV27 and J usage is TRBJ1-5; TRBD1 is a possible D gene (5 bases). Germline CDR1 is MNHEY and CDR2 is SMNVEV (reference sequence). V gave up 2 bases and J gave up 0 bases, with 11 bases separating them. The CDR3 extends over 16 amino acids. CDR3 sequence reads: CASSLGGTDSNQPQHF. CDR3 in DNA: TGTGCCAGCAGTTTAGGGGGGACGGATAGCAATCAGCCCCAGCATTTT.